Presented here are 7 T cell receptor beta chains from one specimen sequenced in a study of blood T cells in healthy people across ages. A second PCR, run for about 6 to 11 cycles, used a sample-barcoded 5' primer plus a J-beta primer mix. MiXCR, applied by TCRdb to the 5' RACE reads, yields one record per CDR3 protein. The table shows roughly 930,000 distinct CDR3 sequences, with around 48% occurring only once. Sequenced input: blood. These receptors all stem from a man aged 25-45 years in good health.

The V call is TRBV27, the J call TRBJ1-2; perhaps TRBD1 as D (5 bases). The ends were cut back, 7 bases at V and 5 bases at J, with 23 bases in the middle. The CDR3 has 16 amino acids. Germline V gives CDR1 MNHEY, CDR2 SMNVEV (reference sequence). CDR3 nucleotide sequence: TGTGCCAGCACCCGGGACTCCCGGGCGCGTGGGTATGGCTACACCTTC. Translated, it gives CASTRDSRARGYGYTF.

V gene TRBV7-9 combines with J gene TRBJ2-4, with 9 bases that match TRBD1. Germline V gene lookup returns CDR1 SEHNR and CDR2 FQNEAQ (reference sequence). The ends lost 4 bases at V and 6 bases at J; junction bases unmatched: 4. This CDR3 is built from 14 residues. The CDR3: CASSSSGQGNIQYF. CDR3 in DNA: TGTGCCAGCAGCTCCTCGGGACAGGGAAACATTCAGTACTTC.

There are a few counts of this clonotype. CDR3: CAITPDGPGYGYTF. DNA of the CDR3: TGTGCCATCACTCCCGACGGGCCGGGGTATGGCTACACCTTC. The chain couples TRBV10-3 to TRBJ1-2; D remains ambiguous. The CDR3 runs 14 residues. The germline gives CDR1 ENHRY, CDR2 SYGVKD. The V end was cut by 7 bases, the J end by 5 bases, with 17 bases between.

The rearrangement uses TRBV10-3 and TRBJ2-1; TRBD2 might be the D (6 bases). V lost 6 bases and J 6 bases, leaving 21 bases between the germline ends. Germline V gene sequence: CDR1 ENHRY, CDR2 SYGVKD. The CDR3 totals 16 residues. The CDR3 loop is CAIREAHKTSSNEQFF. The CDR3, as DNA: TGTGCCATCAGGGAAGCGCACAAAACTAGCTCCAATGAGCAGTTCTTC.

The chain couples TRBV4-1 to TRBJ2-7; 12 bases are a match to TRBD2. The V segment lost 3 bases and the J segment 6 bases; nucleotides outside the gene matches: 12. CDR1 MGHRA and CDR2 YSYEKL come from the germline V gene. This CDR3 is 17 amino acids long. In DNA, the CDR3 is TGCGCCAGCAGCCATCTCCTAGCGGGGGGGCCGCGCGCCGAGCAGTACTTC. Its translation is CASSHLLAGGPRAEQYF.

The genes are TRBV7-2 and TRBJ1-6; TRBD1 agrees at 9 bases. Per germline, CDR1 SGHTA and CDR2 FQGNSA. The CDR3 runs 16 residues. The ends lost 1 base at V and 3 bases at J; junction bases unmatched: 1. The CDR3 here is CASSLETGGYNSPLHF. The CDR3 coding sequence is TGTGCCAGCAGCTTAGAGACAGGGGGCTATAATTCACCCCTCCACTTT.

The chain combines TRBV7-2 with TRBJ2-7; D may be TRBD2 (5 bases). The end of the DNA fits TRBJ2-5 better, so the J call may be wrong. There are 14 residues in the CDR3. CDR1 and CDR2 (germline): SGHTA, FQGNSA. Written as DNA, the CDR3 is TGTGCCAGCAGCTCCCAACTAGGCCGGGAGACCCAGTACTTC. Its translation is CASSSQLGRETQYF.